The 28 T cell receptor beta chains below come from one sample, sequenced in a study of shared clonotypes between healthy human individuals. The method was immunoSEQ multiplex PCR; TCRdb's version includes in-frame clones alone and lacks a portion of them. Of approximately 640,000 clones detected, about 78% appear once; the ten largest clones hold approximately 1.8%. Sequences were obtained from memory CD4+ T cells sorted from blood. Subset described: CD45RA-negative fraction. All receptors derive from a woman in her thirties in good health.

This clone has a handful of counts. The rearrangement links TRBV28 to TRBJ2-7; D is uncertain. The CDR3 contains 13 residues. CDR1 is MDHEN and CDR2 is SYDVKM in the germline V gene. The V gene lost 7 bases and the J gene lost 5 bases, with 15 bases spanning the gap. CDR3 DNA: TGTGCCAGCAATGGCGGCTCCCTTGACGAGCAGTACTTC. Translating gives CASNGGSLDEQYF. The full variable domain, completed using reference TRBV28 and TRBJ2-7, is DVKVTQSSRYLVKRTGEKVFLECVQDMDHENMFWYRQDPGLGLRLIYFSYDVKMKEKGDIPEGYSVSREKKERFSLILESASTNQTSMYLCASNGGSLDEQYFGPGTRLTVT.

The V call is TRBV30, the J call TRBJ1-2; 8 nucleotides agree with TRBD1. The ends lost 6 bases at V and 5 bases at J; junction bases unmatched: 5. Germline V gene data show CDR1 as GTSNPN and CDR2 as SVGIG (reference sequence). There are 12 residues in the CDR3. CDR3: CACRDRSYGYTF. In DNA form, the CDR3 reads TGTGCCTGCCGGGACAGGTCTTATGGCTACACCTTC.

This clone was seen repeatedly, ten times or more. J is TRBJ1-1 and V is TRBV28; D remains ambiguous. V lost 3 bases to trimming and J lost 3 bases, with 14 bases between them. This CDR3 is 15 amino acids long. CDR1 is MDHEN and CDR2 is SYDVKM in the germline V gene. The CDR3 coding sequence is TGTGCCAGCAGTTTTTCATCCGGAGGGCACACTGAAGCTTTCTTT. Translation gives CASSFSSGGHTEAFF.

This clone was seen a single time. This rearrangement joins TRBV29-1 to TRBJ2-2; TRBD2 is a possible D gene (6 bases). CDR1 and CDR2 from the germline V gene are SQVTM and ANQGSEA. This CDR3 is 15 amino acids long. V was trimmed by 6 bases and J by 7 bases, leaving 21 bases between them. The CDR3 coding sequence is TGCAGCGTACCACGGAGGGGCAGTTACGGCGGGGAGCTGTTTTTT. Protein product: CSVPRRGSYGGELFF.

This chain connects TRBV6-5 to TRBJ1-1; D unclear. CDR1 MNHEY and CDR2 SVGAGI come from the germline V gene. The CDR3 contains 13 residues. The V and J ends lost 2 bases and 3 bases respectively, with 7 bases between them. DNA for the CDR3: TGTGCCAGCAGTTACGGGAGGGACACTGAAGCTTTCTTT. It codes for CASSYGRDTEAFF.

The V call is TRBV28, the J call TRBJ1-4; 10 bases fit TRBD1. V lost 2 bases to trimming and J lost 5 bases; unmatched junction nucleotides: 2. CDR3 length: 15 amino acids. The germline CDR1 and CDR2 sequences are MDHEN and SYDVKM. The CDR3 sequence is CASSLTGQGNEKLFF. The CDR3 coding sequence is TGTGCCAGCAGTTTAACGGGACAGGGGAATGAAAAACTGTTTTTT. The variable domain in full, with the rest retrieved from reference TRBV28 and TRBJ1-4, is DVKVTQSSRYLVKRTGEKVFLECVQDMDHENMFWYRQDPGLGLRLIYFSYDVKMKEKGDIPEGYSVSREKKERFSLILESASTNQTSMYLCASSLTGQGNEKLFFGSGTQLSVL.

The rearrangement links TRBV10-3 to TRBJ2-1; D perhaps matches TRBD2 (6 bases). The CDR3 totals 17 residues. The ends were cut back, 3 bases at V and 3 bases at J, with 18 bases in the middle. Germline V gene lookup returns CDR1 ENHRY and CDR2 SYGVKD. The CDR3 DNA reads TGTGCCATCAGTGATTTTTCGGGACTCCCAATCTACAATGAGCAGTTCTTC. Translating it yields CAISDFSGLPIYNEQFF.

This clone was recorded a few times. The gene calls are TRBV6-1 and TRBJ2-7; a possible D gene is TRBD2 (6 bases). This CDR3 has 16 amino acids. Trimming stripped 1 base from V and 1 base from J, with 14 bases between. The germline gives CDR1 MNHNS, CDR2 SASEGT. CDR3 in amino acids: CASSEVVAGPSYEQYF. The CDR3 DNA follows: TGTGCCAGCAGTGAAGTGGTTGCGGGGCCGTCCTACGAGCAGTACTTC.

The genes are TRBV27 and TRBJ2-1, with 9 positions matching TRBD1. Germline V gene sequence: CDR1 MNHEY, CDR2 SMNVEV (reference sequence). The CDR3 is 15 residues long. Trimming removed 6 bases from V and 7 bases from J; junction bases left unmatched: 10. The CDR3 region has the DNA TGTGCCAGCAGCCTCGGACAGGGGTGGATAAATGAGCAGTTCTTC. This encodes CASSLGQGWINEQFF.

This chain joins TRBV27 and TRBJ1-4, with D tentatively TRBD1 (5 bases). From germline, CDR1 is MNHEY and CDR2 SMNVEV (reference sequence). The V gene lost 6 bases and the J gene lost 1 base, with 9 bases spanning the gap. This CDR3 spans 14 amino acids. The CDR3 DNA follows: TGTGCCAGCAGGAGGCAGGGAACTAATGAAAAACTGTTTTTT. This gives the protein CASRRQGTNEKLFF.

This clone was observed a few times. The same CDR3 can be traced to other DNA sequences in this sample. The chain combines TRBV29-1 with TRBJ2-3, with no clear D. The CDR3 length is 12 residues. V was trimmed by 4 bases and J by 3 bases, leaving 8 bases between them. Looked up from germline, CDR1 is SQVTM and CDR2 is ANQGSEA. The CDR3 region has the DNA TGCAGCGTTGCAAGAGAAACAGATACGCAGTATTTT. Encoded protein: CSVARETDTQYF.

The chain joins TRBV5-1 to TRBJ2-3, with D unclear. Trimming removed 2 bases from V and 0 bases from J, with 4 bases in between. This CDR3 has 13 amino acids. From germline, CDR1 is SGHRS and CDR2 YFSETQ. The CDR3 protein is CASSFLSTDTQYF. Here the CDR3 DNA reads TGCGCCAGCAGCTTCCTTAGCACAGATACGCAGTATTTT.

The chain has TRBV5-4 and TRBJ1-2; D is unclear. Per the germline V gene, CDR1 is SGHNT and CDR2 is YYREEE (reference sequence). V lost 2 bases, J lost 8 bases, and 10 bases lay in between. The CDR3 is 12 amino acids. The CDR3 sequence is CASSLNLMGYTF. CDR3 DNA sequence: TGTGCCAGCAGCTTAAACCTTATGGGCTACACCTTC.

The chain combines TRBV6-5 with TRBJ1-5, with a tentative D call TRBD1 (5 bases). The CDR3 has 14 residues. CDR1 MNHEY and CDR2 SVGAGI come from the germline V gene. V was shortened by 5 bases and J by 6 bases, with 14 bases between the two germline ends. The CDR3 reads CASSAERDGQPQHF. The CDR3 coding sequence is TGTGCCAGCAGTGCGGAGAGGGACGGTCAGCCCCAGCATTTT.

The V gene is TRBV7-2, the J gene TRBJ1-1, with D possibly being TRBD1 (5 bases). CDR1 is SGHTA, CDR2 FQGNSA, per germline. The CDR3 has 14 residues. The V and J ends lost 4 bases and 1 base respectively, with 10 bases between them. The CDR3 DNA is TGTGCCAGCAGCTCCACCGACAGGAACACTGAAGCTTTCTTT. It translates to CASSSTDRNTEAFF.

This clone has a handful of counts. V and J are TRBV2 and TRBJ2-3; 15 nucleotides match TRBD2. The CDR3 has 16 amino acids. Trimming took 1 base from V and 7 from J; bases not matched to a gene: 3. Germline V lookup: CDR1 SNHLY, CDR2 FYNNEI. The CDR3 region is CASSEGTSGRGNTQYF. CDR3 nucleotide sequence: TGTGCCAGCAGTGAAGGGACTAGCGGGAGGGGGAATACGCAGTATTTT.

The chain joins TRBV18 to TRBJ2-5; 10 bases are a match to TRBD2. Germline lookup yields CDR1 KGHSH and CDR2 LQKENI. The trim removed 5 bases at V and 3 bases at J, leaving 9 bases unmatched. The CDR3 covers 16 residues. The CDR3 is CASSSSLAGGKETQYF. In DNA form, the CDR3 reads TGTGCCAGCTCATCATCCTTAGCGGGAGGTAAAGAGACCCAGTACTTC.

The chain carries TRBV6-1 and TRBJ2-7, with a tentative D call TRBD1 (5 bases). Trimming took off 1 base at V and 0 bases at J, with 13 bases between the two ends. Germline V lookup: CDR1 MNHNS, CDR2 SASEGT. This CDR3 is built from 16 residues. Written as DNA, the CDR3 is TGTGCCAGCAGTGAAGAAGTGGGGCCGAGCTCCTACGAGCAGTACTTC. It codes for CASSEEVGPSSYEQYF.

The chain employs TRBV6-6 and TRBJ2-2; D is tentatively TRBD1 or TRBD2 (6 bases each). Germline CDR1 MNHNY, CDR2 SVGAGI (reference sequence). Deletions cut 0 bases from V and 6 bases from J, with 14 bases between. The CDR3 has 16 amino acids. The CDR3 loop is CASSYSGTEGAGELFF. Written as DNA, the CDR3 is TGTGCCAGCAGTTACTCCGGGACTGAGGGGGCCGGGGAGCTGTTTTTT.

This rearrangement joins TRBV10-3 to TRBJ1-6; D is possibly TRBD1 (5 bases). This CDR3 has 15 residues. Germline V CDR1 and CDR2: ENHRY, SYGVKD. Trimming shortened V by 0 bases and J by 9 bases, and 12 bases separated the two germline ends. The chain's CDR3 is CAISESGGIGSPLHF. CDR3 nucleotides: TGTGCCATCAGTGAGTCCGGGGGTATAGGTTCACCCCTCCACTTT.

This chain links TRBV5-1 with TRBJ2-3, with 7 bases matching TRBD2. The CDR3 has 18 residues. J was trimmed by 5 bases and V by 3 bases; bases with no gene match: 18. Germline V gene data show CDR1 as SGHRS and CDR2 as YFSETQ. In DNA form, the CDR3 reads TGCGCCAGCAGCTCTCATACTGGCGGGTCTTCGGGGGGAGATACGCAGTATTTT. It encodes CASSSHTGGSSGGDTQYF.

This CDR3 reads CASSPSTGDRSSGNTIYF. The CDR3 nucleotides read TGTGCCAGCAGTCCGTCTACCGGGGACAGGAGCTCTGGAAACACCATATATTTT. The chain recombines TRBV28 with TRBJ1-3, with TRBD1 matching 8 bases. Germline CDR1 MDHEN, CDR2 SYDVKM. V was pared by 5 bases and J by 0 bases, with 12 bases of the junction left unmatched. The CDR3 loop spans 18 amino acids.

V and J are TRBV2 and TRBJ1-4; perhaps TRBD1 as D (5 bases). Germline V CDR1 and CDR2: SNHLY, FYNNEI. The CDR3 consists of 12 residues. Trimming removed 6 bases from V and 8 bases from J, with 10 bases in between. CDR3 residues: CASRGDGEKLFF. The CDR3, as DNA: TGTGCCAGCAGGGGGGATGGCGAAAAACTGTTTTTT.

The J gene is TRBJ2-7, the V gene TRBV10-3; the D gene is possibly TRBD2 (6 bases). The V gene lost 4 bases and the J gene lost 1 base, with 17 bases spanning the gap. The CDR3 totals 16 residues. Per germline, CDR1 ENHRY and CDR2 SYGVKD. The CDR3 protein is CAISGSLKGGSYEQYF. The CDR3 region has the DNA TGTGCCATCAGTGGAAGTCTGAAGGGAGGATCCTACGAGCAGTACTTC.

The CDR3 spells CAGSRDRPSYEQYF. The DNA for the CDR3 is TGTGCCGGTTCCCGGGACCGGCCCTCCTACGAGCAGTACTTC. This chain connects TRBV28 to TRBJ2-7; D may correspond to TRBD1 or TRBD2 (5 bases each). CDR3 length equals 14 residues. CDR1 MDHEN and CDR2 SYDVKM come from the germline V gene. V was trimmed by 11 bases and J by 0 bases, leaving 17 bases between them.

The V gene is TRBV14, the J gene TRBJ2-5; TRBD1 matches at 11 bases. J gave up 2 bases and V 1 base, and 6 bases lay outside the gene matches. Looked up from germline, CDR1 is SGHDN and CDR2 is FVKESK. The CDR3 sequence is 17 residues long. CDR3 in amino acids: CASSQGTGGRKQETQYF. In nucleotides, the CDR3 is TGTGCCAGCAGCCAAGGGACAGGGGGCCGGAAGCAAGAGACCCAGTACTTC.

The CDR3 loop reads CASSLARGQQETQYF. The CDR3 DNA is TGTGCCAGCAGCTTAGCCCGGGGACAGCAAGAGACCCAGTACTTC. V and J are TRBV11-2 and TRBJ2-5; 7 bases line up with TRBD1. The length of the CDR3 is 15 residues. Germline V gene data show CDR1 as SGHAT and CDR2 as FQNNGV. V shed 1 base, J shed 2 bases, and the junction held 4 bases outside the gene matches.

This rearrangement joins TRBV27 to TRBJ1-2, with 8 bases aligning to TRBD1. The CDR3 consists of 16 residues. Germline loops: CDR1 MNHEY, CDR2 SMNVEV (reference sequence). Unmatched junction bases numbered 13, after V lost 6 bases and J lost 4 bases. Here the CDR3 DNA reads TGTGCCAGCAGCCGCGGCGGTGGGACAGGTAGCTATGGCTACACCTTC. This codes for CASSRGGGTGSYGYTF.